These 28 T cell receptor beta chains were sequenced from one sample in a study of blood T cell repertoires in COVID-19. Generated by immunoSEQ multiplex PCR, the TCRdb table keeps only in-frame clones and is missing some. The sample records roughly 380,000 clones, 85% being singletons. The sample comprised peripheral blood. These receptors all stem from a woman younger than 35 with acute or convalescent COVID-19.

This clone was seen at least ten times. The chain is built from TRBV19 and TRBJ1-4, with 10 bases fitting TRBD1. CDR1 and CDR2 from the germline V gene are LNHDA and SQIVND (reference sequence). The CDR3 runs 13 residues. V shed 5 bases, J shed 8 bases, and the junction held 2 bases outside the gene matches. The CDR3 spells CASSLTGGEKLFF. Here the CDR3 DNA reads TGTGCCAGTAGTTTGACAGGGGGCGAAAAACTGTTTTTT.

The chain couples TRBV5-4 to TRBJ1-2; no firm D call. V was shortened by 2 bases and J by 9 bases, with 5 bases between the two germline ends. Per germline, CDR1 SGHNT and CDR2 YYREEE (reference sequence). This CDR3 has 10 amino acids. The CDR3 bases are TGTGCCAGCAGCTTACTCAGCTACACCTTC. This translates into CASSLLSYTF.

This clone has ten or more counts. V gene TRBV2 combines with J gene TRBJ1-2; possibly TRBD1 for D (5 bases). This CDR3 spans 13 amino acids. Germline-derived CDR1 and CDR2 are SNHLY and FYNNEI. The V end lost 7 bases, the J end lost 2 bases, and 11 bases lay between the germline ends. In nucleotides, the CDR3 is TGTGCCAGCACGGGGGAGCTGAACTATGGCTACACCTTC. Protein product: CASTGELNYGYTF.

This rearrangement joins TRBV19 to TRBJ1-3; D ambiguous. V was trimmed by 4 bases and J by 0 bases, leaving 10 bases between them. The germline V gene encodes CDR1 LNHDA and CDR2 SQIVND (reference sequence). This CDR3 contains 15 residues. As DNA, the CDR3 is TGTGCCAGTAGTAGTACATACAACTCTGGAAACACCATATATTTT. This translates into CASSSTYNSGNTIYF.

The chain has TRBV5-1 and TRBJ2-7; 11 nucleotides align to TRBD1. The CDR3 loop spans 15 amino acids. Germline assignment: CDR1 SGHRS and CDR2 YFSETQ. Losses at the gene ends were 4 bases for V and 2 bases for J; bases not matched to a gene: 5. CDR3 in amino acids: CASSEGTGGAYEQYF. For the CDR3, the DNA is TGCGCCAGCAGCGAGGGGACAGGGGGAGCCTACGAGCAGTACTTC.

V is TRBV28 and J is TRBJ1-4, with 8 bases that match TRBD1. Germline CDR1 reads MDHEN; CDR2 reads SYDVKM. The CDR3 has 15 amino acids. V lost 6 bases and J lost 8; bases outside the gene matches: 11. Here the CDR3 DNA reads TGTGCCAGCAGATATCCCGGGACAGGAGGGGAAAAACTGTTTTTT. As protein: CASRYPGTGGEKLFF.

CDR3 region: CASSLRTASGANVLTF. The CDR3, as DNA: TGTGCCAGCAGCCTTAGGACAGCCTCTGGGGCCAACGTCCTGACTTTC. The chain links TRBV11-1 to TRBJ2-6; tentative D call: TRBD1 (6 bases). Germline V lookup: CDR1 SGHAT, CDR2 FQDESV (reference sequence). The CDR3 has 16 amino acids. Trimming shortened V by 5 bases and J by 0 bases, and 11 bases separated the two germline ends. The whole variable domain, filled in from reference TRBV11-1 and TRBJ2-6, reads EAEVAQSPRYKITEKSQAVAFWCDPISGHATLYWYRQILGQGPELLVQFQDESVVDDSQLPKDRFSAERLKGVDSTLKIQPAELGDSAMYLCASSLRTASGANVLTFGAGSRLTVL.

This clone was seen ten or more times. V is TRBV11-1 and J is TRBJ2-1, with 9 bases identical to TRBD1. The CDR3 has 12 amino acids. V lost 1 base to trimming and J lost 15 bases; unmatched junction nucleotides: 4. Germline assignment: CDR1 SGHAT and CDR2 FQDESV (reference sequence). The CDR3 region has the DNA TGTGCCAGCAGCTTAGTCGGGACAGGGCCGTTCTTC. Protein product: CASSLVGTGPFF.

J is TRBJ2-5 and V is TRBV10-2, with 14 bases lining up with TRBD2. The germline V gene has CDR1 WSHSY and CDR2 SAAADI. The J segment lost 5 bases and the V segment lost 4 bases, leaving 3 bases of the junction unmatched. The CDR3 extends over 15 amino acids. The CDR3 region has the DNA TGCGCCAGCAGTGTGACTAGCGGGGGGGGCGAGACCCAGTACTTC. Protein: CASSVTSGGGETQYF.

This clone came up a few times. The rearrangement links TRBV27 to TRBJ2-1, with 7 bases aligning to TRBD2. J gave up 4 bases and V 9 bases, and 9 bases lay outside the gene matches. The CDR3 totals 14 residues. Germline-derived CDR1 and CDR2 are MNHEY and SMNVEV (reference sequence). Written as DNA, the CDR3 is TGTGCCAGTGGTAAAGGAGCGGGGTACAATGAGCAGTTCTTC. Protein product: CASGKGAGYNEQFF.

This clone was seen many times. The V call is TRBV7-8, the J call TRBJ2-7, with 7 bases identical to TRBD1. The J segment lost 2 bases and the V segment lost 6 bases, leaving 16 bases of the junction unmatched. Germline V gene data show CDR1 as SGHVS and CDR2 as FQNEAQ. The CDR3 has 17 amino acids. The CDR3 region has the DNA TGTGCCAGCAGGTGGGACAGAATAAACGAGCTGACCTACGAGCAGTACTTC. Its protein product is CASRWDRINELTYEQYF.

The V and J genes are TRBV5-8 and TRBJ1-4; no firm D call. The V gene lost 2 bases and the J gene lost 4 bases, with 3 bases spanning the gap. Germline CDR1 reads SGHTS; CDR2 reads YDEGEE. This CDR3 is built from 12 residues. In nucleotides, the CDR3 is TGTGCCAGCAGCTTCCTTAATGAAAAACTGTTTTTT. It specifies CASSFLNEKLFF.

The chain is built from TRBV9 and TRBJ2-2, with 7 positions matching TRBD1. The CDR3 spans 16 residues. Unmatched junction bases numbered 8, after V lost 1 base and J lost 5 bases. Germline CDR1 reads SGDLS; CDR2 reads YYNGEE. The CDR3, as DNA: TGTGCCAGCAGCGTATACGAAAGGGGGCTTACCGGGGAGCTGTTTTTT. Protein sequence: CASSVYERGLTGELFF. The variable domain in full, with the rest retrieved from reference TRBV9 and TRBJ2-2, is DSGVTQTPKHLITATGQRVTLRCSPRSGDLSVYWYQQSLDQGLQFLIQYYNGEERAKGNILERFSAQQFPDLHSELNLSSLELGDSALYFCASSVYERGLTGELFFGEGSRLTVL.

The table lists this clone with a few counts. The CDR3 protein is CASRHSNQPQHF. CDR3 coding DNA: TGTGCCAGCAGACATAGCAATCAGCCCCAGCATTTT. The chain recombines TRBV28 with TRBJ1-5; no definite D call. V lost 6 bases and J lost 0, with 3 bases in between. Germline-derived CDR1 and CDR2 are MDHEN and SYDVKM. This CDR3 region has 12 residues.

The chain uses TRBV19 and TRBJ1-1; D remains ambiguous. Trimming removed 5 bases from V and 0 bases from J, with 16 bases in between. Germline V gene lookup returns CDR1 LNHDA and CDR2 SQIVND (reference sequence). The CDR3 extends over 16 amino acids. The CDR3 sequence is CASSPRLTRLNTEAFF. CDR3 in DNA: TGTGCCAGTAGTCCCCGCTTGACAAGGCTGAACACTGAAGCTTTCTTT.

The count of this clone is one. The chain combines TRBV5-1 with TRBJ2-1; D may be TRBD1 (6 bases). From germline, CDR1 is SGHRS and CDR2 YFSETQ. The CDR3 is made up of 16 amino acids. Trimming removed 3 bases from V and 9 bases from J, with 22 bases in between. CDR3 sequence (DNA): TGCGCCAGCAGCTGGAAGGGGGACCCTTCTGGCGGTGAGCAGTTCTTC. It yields the protein CASSWKGDPSGGEQFF.

This chain uses TRBV27 with TRBJ2-5; TRBD2 matches at 7 bases. The CDR3 contains 14 residues. Looked up from germline, CDR1 is MNHEY and CDR2 is SMNVEV (reference sequence). With 3 bases clipped from V and 4 bases from J, the junction kept 5 bases outside the gene matches. The CDR3 loop is CASSLPGRGETQYF. The DNA for the CDR3 is TGTGCCAGCAGTTTGCCAGGGAGGGGAGAGACCCAGTACTTC.

The rearrangement joins TRBV6-5 to TRBJ1-1; D possibly corresponds to TRBD1 (6 bases). The germline gives CDR1 MNHEY, CDR2 SVGAGI. V dropped 5 bases and J dropped 8 bases, with 15 bases sitting between them. The CDR3 consists of 13 residues. CDR3 in DNA: TGTGCCAGCAGTCTCCCCGGACAGAGAGAAGCTTTCTTT. Protein sequence: CASSLPGQREAFF.

This rearrangement joins TRBV18 to TRBJ1-1, with D maybe TRBD1 (6 bases). CDR1 and CDR2 (germline): KGHSH, LQKENI. Trimming left V 6 bases short and J 1 base short, with 18 bases between. The CDR3 has 16 residues. The DNA of the CDR3 is TGTGCCAGCTCGCCTCCCGGGGGGCGAACGAACACTGAAGCTTTCTTT. It encodes CASSPPGGRTNTEAFF. Together with reference TRBV18 and TRBJ1-1, the CDR3 gives the full variable domain: NAGVMQNPRHLVRRRGQEARLRCSPMKGHSHVYWYRQLPEEGLKFMVYLQKENIIDESGMPKERFSAEFPKEGPSILRIQQVVRGDSAAYFCASSPPGGRTNTEAFFGQGTRLTVV.

The chain uses TRBV30 and TRBJ2-2; D might be TRBD1 (6 bases). This CDR3 spans 15 amino acids. In germline, CDR1 is GTSNPN, CDR2 SVGIG (reference sequence). The V end was cut by 2 bases, the J end by 7 bases, with 17 bases between. The CDR3 here is CAWSSDRPGNGELFF. CDR3 coding DNA: TGTGCCTGGAGTTCAGACAGGCCAGGTAACGGGGAGCTGTTTTTT.

J is TRBJ1-2 and V is TRBV6-6, with TRBD1 matching over 7 bases. Trimming cost V 6 bases and J 3 bases; bases outside gene matches: 7. Germline V CDR1 and CDR2: MNHNY, SVGAGI (reference sequence). The CDR3 runs 14 residues. The CDR3 here is CASRQDGTDYGYTF. CDR3 in DNA: TGTGCCAGCAGGCAGGACGGGACAGACTATGGCTACACCTTC.

The chain recombines TRBV30 with TRBJ1-1, with D possibly being TRBD1 (5 bases). V lost 2 bases to trimming and J lost 1 base, with 14 bases between them. CDR1 and CDR2 from the germline V gene are GTSNPN and SVGIG (reference sequence). The CDR3 covers 15 residues. This CDR3 is CAWSSKGRGNTEAFF. CDR3 in DNA: TGTGCCTGGAGTTCTAAGGGAAGGGGGAACACTGAAGCTTTCTTT. Full variable domain (missing parts from reference TRBV30 and TRBJ1-1): SQTIHQWPATLVQPVGSPLSLECTVEGTSNPNLYWYRQAAGRGLQLLFYSVGIGQISSEVPQNLSASRPQDRQFILSSKKLLLSDSGFYLCAWSSKGRGNTEAFFGQGTRLTVV.

This chain links TRBV5-5 with TRBJ2-7; D may be TRBD2 (5 bases). The CDR3 runs to 12 residues. From germline, CDR1 is SGHKS and CDR2 YYEKEE (reference sequence). The V end was cut by 4 bases, the J end by 3 bases, with 8 bases between. The CDR3 is CASSPEVYEQYF. The DNA for the CDR3 is TGTGCCAGCAGCCCGGAGGTCTACGAGCAGTACTTC.

As concerns this clone: Other DNA sequences within the sample encode an identical CDR3. V usage is TRBV19 and J usage is TRBJ1-1; D remains ambiguous. V lost 3 bases, J lost 6 bases, and 5 bases lay in between. Per the germline V gene, CDR1 is LNHDA and CDR2 is SQIVND (reference sequence). The CDR3 consists of 11 residues. The chain's CDR3 is CASSIGAEAFF. CDR3 in DNA: TGTGCCAGTAGTATCGGGGCTGAAGCTTTCTTT.

The chain couples TRBV28 to TRBJ2-7; 9 bases are shared with TRBD2. Trimming at V came to 1 base and at J to 2 bases, leaving 0 bases not matched to a gene. The CDR3 has 14 residues. Germline CDR1 is MDHEN and CDR2 is SYDVKM. DNA for the CDR3: TGTGCCAGCAGTTTATTAGCGGGGGCCTACGAGCAGTACTTC. Residues: CASSLLAGAYEQYF.

Only a few counts were recorded for this clone. V usage is TRBV7-9 and J usage is TRBJ2-5, with 12 bases aligning to TRBD1. J gave up 7 bases and V 5 bases, and 5 bases lay outside the gene matches. In germline, CDR1 is SEHNR, CDR2 FQNEAQ (reference sequence). This CDR3 has 14 residues. DNA of the CDR3: TGTGCCAGCAGCCTGGGGACAGGGGGCTTGACCCAGTACTTC. Its translation: CASSLGTGGLTQYF.

The genes are TRBV3-1 (or the pseudogene TRBV3-2) and TRBJ1-2; 9 bases align to TRBD1. The length of the CDR3 is 16 residues. Germline V CDR1 and CDR2: LGHDT, YNNKEL (reference sequence). J was trimmed by 3 bases and V by 4 bases; bases with no gene match: 9. The CDR3 reads CASSPGGTGRDYGYTF. The CDR3 region has the DNA TGTGCCAGCAGCCCAGGTGGGACAGGGAGGGACTATGGCTACACCTTC.

The CDR3 spells CASRQYEQYF. As DNA, the CDR3 is TGTGCCAGCCGCCAGTACGAGCAGTACTTC. This chain uses TRBV2 with TRBJ2-7; D call uncertain. Germline V gene sequence: CDR1 SNHLY, CDR2 FYNNEI. CDR3 length: 10 amino acids. With 8 bases removed from V and 4 bases from J, the gap between germline ends came to 6 bases.